This TCR beta chain was recorded in a study of Ad26.COV2.S vaccination and SARS-CoV-2 variants. The germline V gene has CDR1 LNHDA and CDR2 SQIVND (reference sequence). The CDR3 is 15 amino acids. V lost 5 bases, J lost 5 bases, and 19 bases lay in between. TCRdb keeps only in-frame clones here, not all; method: immunoSEQ multiplex PCR. The sample includes roughly 180,000 clones, around 90% of them seen just once. Broader study findings: Relative to placebo recipients, vaccine recipients exhibited elevated spike-specific TCR breadth. Substantial response breadth was reportedly seen for spike-specific CD8+ and CD4+ T cells after vaccination.

As to this clone: The antigen remains undetermined.

Sequences were derived from peripheral blood, sampled after recovery from COVID-19. This TCR was recovered from a human donor who had recovered from COVID-19. The rearrangement joins TRBV19 to TRBJ2-7; D may be TRBD1 (8 bases). The chain's CDR3 is CASSAFQGAGDEQYF. In DNA form, the CDR3 reads TGTGCCAGTAGTGCGTTCCAGGGGGCGGGGGACGAGCAGTACTTC.